This T cell receptor beta chain was sequenced during a study of T cell responses to AZD1222 COVID-19 vaccine. Overall study results and limits: Regions 160-218 and 743-854 dominated among vaccine-associated CD4 TCRs spanning spike. Reports say nearly half of spike-specific TCRs go after unmutated variant regions. White British people made up most donors, females outnumbered males, and clonal diversity was possibly underestimated.

The trim removed 4 bases at V and 3 bases at J, leaving 7 bases unmatched. The CDR3 covers 16 residues. CDR1 and CDR2 (germline): SGHRS, YFSETQ. The table came from immunoSEQ multiplex PCR; TCRdb's copy has only in-frame clones and leaves some out. The sample carries roughly 100,000 clones, roughly 87% recorded once. Turning to this clone: What it binds is unknown.

This sample comprised peripheral blood, obtained 28 days after the second AZD1222 dose. This receptor was identified in an adult who received the AZD1222 COVID-19 vaccine. This chain connects TRBV5-1 to TRBJ2-1; 10 nucleotides match TRBD1. The CDR3 region is CASSPTGTGDYNEQFF. CDR3 bases: TGCGCCAGCAGCCCGACCGGGACAGGGGACTACAATGAGCAGTTCTTC.